Following are 20 T cell receptor beta chains from one sample sequenced in a study of CD8 T cells in ankylosing spondylitis. Overall study findings and caveats: Among TCR beta sequences, a motif of roughly 8 highly homologous variants appeared characteristic of ankylosing spondylitis blood.

Their target antigens are unknown. Each CDR3 protein gets one entry after TCRdb re-called the 5' RACE reads with MiXCR. This table has fewer than 750,000 distinct CDR3 sequences, under 20% appearing once. The sequencing sample was made of blood, either unsorted or a sorted T cell fraction (not recorded which). These receptors all stem from a male donor with ankylosing spondylitis.

The chain combines TRBV5-1 with TRBJ1-2; D is perhaps TRBD1 (6 bases). Trimming stripped 4 bases from V and 1 base from J, with 14 bases between. Germline V gene sequence: CDR1 SGHRS, CDR2 YFSETQ. The CDR3 covers 15 residues. The CDR3 loop is CASSPTTGINYGYTF. CDR3 nucleotides: TGCGCCAGCAGCCCAACCACAGGGATTAACTATGGCTACACCTTC.

The J gene is TRBJ2-2, the V gene TRBV7-2; 7 bases line up with TRBD2. From germline, CDR1 is SGHTA and CDR2 FQGNSA. This CDR3 comprises 16 residues. The J segment lost 7 bases and the V segment lost 5 bases, leaving 13 bases of the junction unmatched. CDR3 loop: CASSPEGWLAVGELFF. DNA for the CDR3: TGTGCCAGCAGCCCCGAGGGCTGGCTAGCGGTCGGGGAGCTGTTTTTT.

This clonotype appeared a few times. V usage is TRBV29-1 and J usage is TRBJ2-3; D possibly corresponds to TRBD2 (7 bases). The CDR3 length is 15 residues. V was pared by 3 bases and J by 2 bases, with 15 bases between. Germline V gene sequence: CDR1 SQVTM, CDR2 ANQGSEA. This CDR3 reads CSVEGGRGYTDTQYF. In nucleotides, the CDR3 is TGCAGCGTTGAGGGGGGGAGGGGGTACACAGATACGCAGTATTTT.

The chain carries TRBV10-3 and TRBJ2-7; the D gene is possibly TRBD2 (6 bases). The CDR3 covers 13 residues. Germline lookup yields CDR1 ENHRY and CDR2 SYGVKD. Trimming removed 6 bases at V and 2 bases at J, with 11 bases between. The CDR3 DNA reads TGTGCCATCAGCCCTGGACTACCCTACGAGCAGTACTTC. It translates to CAISPGLPYEQYF.

This clonotype has just a few counts. The chain combines TRBV9 with TRBJ1-6; 7 bases line up with TRBD1. With 7 bases clipped from V and 6 bases from J, the junction kept 10 bases outside the gene matches. CDR3 length: 15 residues. Germline V CDR1 and CDR2: SGDLS, YYNGEE. The CDR3 DNA is TGTGCCAGCGCCCCGACGACAGGGCCTAATTCACCCCTCCACTTT. It yields the protein CASAPTTGPNSPLHF.

The chain uses TRBV5-6 and TRBJ2-6, with D perhaps being TRBD1 or TRBD2 (5 bases each). CDR1 SGHDT and CDR2 YYEEEE come from the germline V gene. Trimming took off 0 bases at V and 0 bases at J, with 10 bases between the two ends. The CDR3 has 17 amino acids. CDR3 sequence (DNA): TGTGCCAGCAGCTTGGAGGGACGGAGCTCTGGGGCCAACGTCCTGACTTTC. Its protein product is CASSLEGRSSGANVLTF.

This clonotype occurred a few times. J is TRBJ2-1 and V is TRBV3-1; 8 bases fit TRBD1. Germline V lookup: CDR1 LGHDT, CDR2 YNNKEL (reference sequence). The CDR3 is made up of 16 amino acids. V lost 1 base, J lost 5 bases, and 7 bases stayed unmatched. The DNA of the CDR3 is TGTGCCAGCAGCCAAGCCAATCAGGGGGCCAACAATGAGCAGTTCTTC. Translation gives CASSQANQGANNEQFF.

V gene TRBV7-2 combines with J gene TRBJ2-5; D is undetermined. Per germline, CDR1 SGHTA and CDR2 FQGNSA. Trimming left V 0 bases short and J 2 bases short, with 10 bases between. There are 15 residues in the CDR3. CDR3 loop: CASSLAGYPQETQYF. The CDR3 nucleotides are TGTGCCAGCAGCTTAGCCGGTTATCCTCAAGAGACCCAGTACTTC.

The V and J genes are TRBV7-2 and TRBJ2-2; 12 positions agree with TRBD2. This CDR3 comprises 16 residues. V lost 2 bases, J lost 6 bases, and 4 bases stayed unmatched. From germline, CDR1 is SGHTA and CDR2 FQGNSA. CDR3 sequence reads: CASSLPLAGGAGELFF. The CDR3 DNA reads as TGTGCCAGCAGCTTACCCCTAGCGGGAGGGGCCGGGGAGCTGTTTTTT.

V is TRBV5-1 and J is TRBJ2-6; D gene uncertain. CDR1 and CDR2 (germline): SGHRS, YFSETQ. The germline V and J ends were trimmed by 0 bases and 2 bases, with 21 bases remaining between them. This CDR3 is built from 20 residues. This CDR3 is CASSLAPGLYSDPGANVLTF. The CDR3 coding sequence is TGCGCCAGCAGCTTGGCTCCGGGCCTTTACTCAGATCCTGGGGCCAACGTCCTGACTTTC. Full variable domain (remainder filled in from reference TRBV5-1 and TRBJ2-6): KAGVTQTPRYLIKTRGQQVTLSCSPISGHRSVSWYQQTPGQGLQFLFEYFSETQRNKGNFPGRFSGRQFSNSRSEMNVSTLELGDSALYLCASSLAPGLYSDPGANVLTFGAGSRLTVL.

This clonotype was counted only a few times. The chain combines TRBV20-1 with TRBJ2-2; possibly TRBD2 for D (5 bases). V was cut by 4 bases and J by 7 bases, with 16 bases left in between. This CDR3 is 14 amino acids long. The germline gives CDR1 DFQATT, CDR2 SNEGSKA (reference sequence). The CDR3 protein is CSAKRDVQVGELFF. CDR3 sequence (DNA): TGCAGTGCTAAACGGGATGTGCAGGTCGGGGAGCTGTTTTTT.

V gene TRBV20-1 combines with J gene TRBJ1-4, with unresolved D. Germline CDR1 DFQATT, CDR2 SNEGSKA (reference sequence). This CDR3 contains 12 residues. The V end was cut by 1 base, the J end by 6 bases, with 6 bases between. As DNA, the CDR3 is TGCAGTGCTAGAGGCCGAGATGAAAAACTGTTTTTT. Its translation: CSARGRDEKLFF.

The chain carries TRBV27 and TRBJ2-3; either TRBD1 or TRBD2 may fit D (5 bases each). The length of the CDR3 is 15 residues. Germline CDR1 MNHEY, CDR2 SMNVEV (reference sequence). V lost 6 bases, J lost 0 bases, and 13 bases lay in between. The CDR3 here is CASSWDRTSTDTQYF. CDR3 bases: TGTGCCAGCAGCTGGGACCGCACTAGCACAGATACGCAGTATTTT.

The chain couples TRBV29-1 to TRBJ1-1; D ambiguous. Germline assignment: CDR1 SQVTM and CDR2 ANQGSEA. Trimming removed 3 bases from V and 1 base from J, with 9 bases in between. The CDR3 contains 13 residues. The CDR3 bases are TGCAGCGTTGAGTGGTGGGGGAACACTGAAGCTTTCTTT. It yields the protein CSVEWWGNTEAFF.

The J gene is TRBJ1-2, the V gene TRBV27; D is unresolved. The CDR3 totals 19 residues. V was pared by 4 bases and J by 1 base, with 25 bases between. Per germline, CDR1 MNHEY and CDR2 SMNVEV (reference sequence). The CDR3 spells CASSSTFWAGKINNYGYTF. DNA for the CDR3: TGTGCCAGCAGTTCAACCTTTTGGGCAGGCAAGATTAATAACTATGGCTACACCTTC.

This sequence joins TRBV12-3 or TRBV12-4 and TRBJ1-1; weak D call: TRBD1 (6 bases). Trimming stripped 5 bases from V and 6 bases from J, with 10 bases between. The CDR3 runs 12 residues. CDR3 nucleotides: TGTGCCAGCAGTGTCTGGGGGCCTGAAGCTTTCTTT. Protein product: CASSVWGPEAFF.

This clonotype was seen a handful of times. The V gene is TRBV4-3, the J gene TRBJ2-7; 7 bases match TRBD1. V lost 3 bases, J lost 2 bases, and 10 bases stayed unmatched. The CDR3 has 16 residues. Germline CDR1 LGHNA, CDR2 YSLEER. CDR3 loop: CASSQNIPGQAYEQYF. CDR3 sequence (DNA): TGCGCCAGCAGCCAGAACATCCCAGGACAGGCCTACGAGCAGTACTTC.

This clonotype occurred a few times. The chain uses TRBV7-9 and TRBJ2-2; D ambiguous. Trimming took off 2 bases at V and 0 bases at J, with 7 bases between the two ends. CDR1 and CDR2 (germline): SEHNR, FQNEAQ (reference sequence). CDR3 length equals 15 residues. DNA of the CDR3: TGTGCCAGCAGCTTATTTCCCGCGAACACCGGGGAGCTGTTTTTT. As protein: CASSLFPANTGELFF.

The V call is TRBV27, the J call TRBJ2-2, with D unclear. Trimming removed 3 bases from V and 0 bases from J, with 8 bases in between. Per the germline V gene, CDR1 is MNHEY and CDR2 is SMNVEV (reference sequence). CDR3 size: 15 residues. The CDR3 sequence is CASSFAVANTGELFF. CDR3 nucleotides: TGTGCCAGCAGTTTTGCCGTCGCGAACACCGGGGAGCTGTTTTTT.

This rearrangement joins TRBV5-1 to TRBJ1-1; 10 bases map to TRBD1. The trim removed 3 bases at V and 3 bases at J, leaving 2 bases unmatched. Germline V gene sequence: CDR1 SGHRS, CDR2 YFSETQ. This CDR3 region has 14 residues. The CDR3 DNA sequence: TGCGCCAGCAGCTGGACAGGGGGTGACACTGAAGCTTTCTTT. Translated, it gives CASSWTGGDTEAFF.